This TCR beta chain was obtained from a study of T cell responses to AZD1222 COVID-19 vaccine. With 4 bases removed from V and 7 bases from J, the gap between germline ends came to 12 bases. Per the germline V gene, CDR1 is SGHDT and CDR2 is YYEEEE. The CDR3 has 13 amino acids. Method: immunoSEQ multiplex PCR; TCRdb's copy keeps in-frame clones and lacks some. The table shows about 150,000 clones, with about 88% occurring only once. The material sequenced was peripheral blood, taken on day 0 of AZD1222 vaccination. This TCR was sampled from an adult in good health. The chain has TRBV5-6 and TRBJ2-1; D may be TRBD1 (6 bases). This CDR3 reads CASSQGMGNEQFF. The CDR3, as DNA: TGTGCCAGCAGCCAGGGGATGGGTAATGAGCAGTTCTTC.